This T cell receptor beta chain was identified in a study of vaccination and CD4 T cells after COVID-19. Study at large: The convalescents comprised six males and four females, two of them Hispanic.

Cultured CD4+ T cell DNA was sequenced using the Oncomine TCR Beta short-read assay. The source of extracted genomic DNA was cultured CD4+ T cells. MiXCR was run by TCRdb on the PCR reads, yielding one entry per CDR3 protein. The table has 3,500 to 4,500 distinct CDR3 sequences, under 20% seen once. The treatment here: roughly 10-day PBMC culture with coronavirus spike peptide pools or control peptides (ViraFEST assay). Using peptide pools, antigen-specific T cells were expanded in ViraFEST before TCRs were sequenced. CDR3 length: 15 residues. CDR1 is SGHNT and CDR2 is YENEEA in the germline V gene. J lost 2 bases, V lost 3 bases, and 3 bases had no gene match. In its sample, this clonotype is medium-sized. The antigen is undetermined.

This sequence originates from a human donor who had recovered from COVID-19. The rearrangement uses TRBV11-3 and TRBJ2-3, with 9 bases that match TRBD2. The sample was CD4+ T cells from blood, cultured in vitro. The CDR3 spells CASSFSGGNTDTQYF. In nucleotides, the CDR3 is TGTGCCAGCAGCTTCAGCGGGGGGAACACAGATACGCAGTATTTT.